The rows below give T cell receptor beta chains drawn from one sample of a study of T cell responses to AZD1222 COVID-19 vaccine. The repertoire was sequenced with immunoSEQ multiplex PCR; TCRdb's copy has only in-frame clones and lacks some. The profile shows 45,000 to 60,000 clones, more than 80% of them singletons. The specimen comprised peripheral blood, sampled on day 0 of AZD1222 vaccination. All receptors come from an adult in good health. Each CDR3 is given with its conserved first and last residue. Size tells how often a clone was seen (once, few, many) or the class of an expanded clone, and some rows leave it out.

j_gene: TRBJ1-1
v_gene: TRBV18
abundance: -
CDR3aa: CASSTTGDEAFF

j_gene: TRBJ2-7
v_gene: TRBV11-1
abundance: -
CDR3aa: CASSSRTVSQYF

j_gene: TRBJ2-1
v_gene: TRBV11-2
abundance: once
CDR3aa: CASSIRLALGEEQFF

j_gene: TRBJ2-3
v_gene: TRBV19
abundance: -
CDR3aa: CASSIGALGTDTQYF

j_gene: TRBJ2-7
v_gene: TRBV30
abundance: -
CDR3aa: CAWSPPGAPSYEQYF

j_gene: TRBJ2-3
v_gene: TRBV20-1
abundance: -
CDR3aa: CSASRGGTSGVWADTQYF

j_gene: TRBJ2-3
v_gene: TRBV18
abundance: -
CDR3aa: CASSFRGTHRTDTQYF

j_gene: TRBJ1-4
v_gene: TRBV30
abundance: -
CDR3aa: CAYRGPGLEKLFF

j_gene: TRBJ2-3
v_gene: TRBV29-1
abundance: -
CDR3aa: CSVEDRLTSTDTQYF

j_gene: TRBJ1-2
v_gene: TRBV5-1
abundance: -
CDR3aa: CASSLVPGVKNIYGYTF

j_gene: TRBJ2-3
v_gene: TRBV3-1/TRBV3-2
abundance: -
CDR3aa: CASSPVRGTSTQYF

j_gene: TRBJ2-3
v_gene: TRBV19
abundance: -
CDR3aa: CASSIDRGRPDTQYF

j_gene: TRBJ2-7
v_gene: TRBV11-2
abundance: -
CDR3aa: CASSLSGAGPYEQYF

j_gene: TRBJ2-2
v_gene: TRBV6-5
abundance: once
CDR3aa: CASRTTSGELFF

j_gene: TRBJ2-1
v_gene: TRBV5-1
abundance: -
CDR3aa: CASSGRGESSYNEQFF

j_gene: TRBJ1-2
v_gene: TRBV3-1/TRBV3-2
abundance: few
CDR3aa: CASSPGQGAQSYGYTF

j_gene: TRBJ2-1
v_gene: TRBV28
abundance: few
CDR3aa: CASSHRAGWYEQFF

j_gene: TRBJ1-1
v_gene: TRBV6-5
abundance: -
CDR3aa: CASSQTFMNTEAFF

j_gene: TRBJ2-7
v_gene: TRBV18
abundance: -
CDR3aa: CASSPRQDPYEQYF

j_gene: TRBJ1-2
v_gene: TRBV5-4
abundance: -
CDR3aa: CASSLGGTENGYTF

j_gene: TRBJ1-5
v_gene: TRBV19
abundance: -
CDR3aa: CASNGLLGRQNNQPQHF

j_gene: TRBJ2-7
v_gene: TRBV7-9
abundance: -
CDR3aa: CASSRITPTGGYDEQYF

j_gene: TRBJ2-3
v_gene: TRBV5-6
abundance: -
CDR3aa: CASTPGGGGTDTQYF

j_gene: TRBJ2-7
v_gene: TRBV10-3
abundance: -
CDR3aa: CAISREGRYEQYF

j_gene: TRBJ2-7
v_gene: TRBV7-8
abundance: -
CDR3aa: CASSFGGSADYEQYF

j_gene: TRBJ1-4
v_gene: TRBV5-1
abundance: -
CDR3aa: CASSLDLAGNEKLFF

j_gene: TRBJ1-2
v_gene: TRBV14
abundance: -
CDR3aa: CASSSDRYYGYTF

j_gene: TRBJ2-3
v_gene: TRBV25-1
abundance: -
CDR3aa: CASSEPGLDTQYF

j_gene: TRBJ2-1
v_gene: TRBV30
abundance: -
CDR3aa: CAWSGGTSGTNEQFF

j_gene: TRBJ1-6
v_gene: TRBV28
abundance: -
CDR3aa: CASSLIQGGSPLHF

j_gene: TRBJ2-7
v_gene: TRBV5-1
abundance: -
CDR3aa: CASSSVGATGGRYEQYF

j_gene: TRBJ2-1
v_gene: TRBV7-3
abundance: once
CDR3aa: CASSFGTGAYNEQFF

j_gene: TRBJ1-2
v_gene: TRBV30
abundance: -
CDR3aa: CAWSVGAGYTF

j_gene: TRBJ1-3
v_gene: TRBV18
abundance: -
CDR3aa: CASSPGTGKTGNTIYF

j_gene: TRBJ1-2
v_gene: TRBV5-1
abundance: -
CDR3aa: CASSLDPESSYTF

j_gene: TRBJ2-1
v_gene: TRBV3-1/TRBV3-2
abundance: -
CDR3aa: CASSQGGADEQFF

j_gene: TRBJ1-5
v_gene: TRBV19
abundance: -
CDR3aa: CASSIEGMGNQPQHF

j_gene: TRBJ2-7
v_gene: TRBV10-3
abundance: few
CDR3aa: CAISGTREGSYEQYF

j_gene: TRBJ2-2
v_gene: TRBV9
abundance: -
CDR3aa: CASRSAANTGELFF

j_gene: TRBJ2-1
v_gene: TRBV25-1
abundance: -
CDR3aa: CASSATGGGVYNEQFF

j_gene: TRBJ2-7
v_gene: TRBV7-9
abundance: -
CDR3aa: CASSRQFLAGGRSEQYF

j_gene: TRBJ2-1
v_gene: TRBV6-6
abundance: -
CDR3aa: CASTTVLAGEFGEQFF

j_gene: TRBJ1-4
v_gene: TRBV7-9
abundance: -
CDR3aa: CASSQGQGRLFF

j_gene: TRBJ1-2
v_gene: TRBV18
abundance: -
CDR3aa: CASSLEALGYYGYTF

j_gene: TRBJ1-5
v_gene: TRBV10-3
abundance: once
CDR3aa: CAISESGQGHNQPQHF

j_gene: TRBJ2-2
v_gene: TRBV7-3
abundance: -
CDR3aa: CASSLTGELFF

j_gene: TRBJ2-7
v_gene: TRBV9
abundance: -
CDR3aa: CASSMGLGVYEQYF

j_gene: TRBJ2-5
v_gene: TRBV15
abundance: once
CDR3aa: CATSLTGVETQYF

j_gene: TRBJ1-2
v_gene: TRBV2
abundance: -
CDR3aa: CASSRDNDYGYTF

j_gene: TRBJ1-1
v_gene: TRBV6-5
abundance: -
CDR3aa: CASSRGVGTEAFF

j_gene: TRBJ1-5
v_gene: TRBV27
abundance: -
CDR3aa: CASSSGQGDQPQHF

j_gene: TRBJ2-7
v_gene: TRBV6-5
abundance: -
CDR3aa: CASSYSGTGQYEQYF

j_gene: TRBJ2-2
v_gene: TRBV7-2
abundance: -
CDR3aa: CASSLGQRAGELFF

j_gene: TRBJ1-5
v_gene: TRBV28
abundance: -
CDR3aa: CASRPTGGLQPQHF

j_gene: TRBJ1-2
v_gene: TRBV18
abundance: -
CDR3aa: CASSTGQGADYGYTF